This T cell receptor beta chain derives from a study of control samples from healthy donors and cancer patients. Only in-frame clones appear in the TCRdb table, and some are missing; sequencing was by immunoSEQ multiplex PCR. The sample consists of about 110,000 clones, approximately 82% of them appearing once. The ends were cut back, 2 bases at V and 5 bases at J, with 6 bases in the middle. This CDR3 region has 12 residues. CDR1 and CDR2 from the germline V gene are LGHDT and YNNKEL (reference sequence). Turning to this clone: Other DNA sequences in this specimen translate into the identical CDR3.

Sequenced input: blood. The gene calls are TRBV3-1 (or the pseudogene TRBV3-2) and TRBJ1-2; D not resolved. This receptor was taken from a young man in good health. The CDR3 coding sequence is TGTGCCAGCAGCCAAACGGGGTATGGCTACACCTTC. Translated: CASSQTGYGYTF.